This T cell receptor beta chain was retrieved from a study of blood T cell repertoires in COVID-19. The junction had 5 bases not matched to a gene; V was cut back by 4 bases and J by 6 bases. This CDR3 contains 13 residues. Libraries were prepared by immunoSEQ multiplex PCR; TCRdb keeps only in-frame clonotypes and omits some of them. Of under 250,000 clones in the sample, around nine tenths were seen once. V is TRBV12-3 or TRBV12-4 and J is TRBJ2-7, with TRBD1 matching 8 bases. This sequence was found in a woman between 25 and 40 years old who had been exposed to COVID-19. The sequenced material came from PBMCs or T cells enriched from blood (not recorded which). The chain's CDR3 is CASSSGTGGEQYF. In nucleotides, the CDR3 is TGTGCCAGCAGTTCCGGGACAGGCGGCGAGCAGTACTTC.